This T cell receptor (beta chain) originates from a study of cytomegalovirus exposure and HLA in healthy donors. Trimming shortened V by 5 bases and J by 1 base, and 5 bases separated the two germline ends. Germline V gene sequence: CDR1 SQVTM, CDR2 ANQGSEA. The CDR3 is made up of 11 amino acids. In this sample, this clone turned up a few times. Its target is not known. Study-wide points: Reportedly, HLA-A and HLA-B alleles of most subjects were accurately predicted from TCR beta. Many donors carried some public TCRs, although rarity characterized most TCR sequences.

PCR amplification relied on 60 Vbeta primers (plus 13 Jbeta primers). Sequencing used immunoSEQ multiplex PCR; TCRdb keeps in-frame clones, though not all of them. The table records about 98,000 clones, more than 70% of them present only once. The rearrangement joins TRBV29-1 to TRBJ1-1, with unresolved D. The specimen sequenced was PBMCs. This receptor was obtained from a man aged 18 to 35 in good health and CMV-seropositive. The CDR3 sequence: CSVSRNTEAFF. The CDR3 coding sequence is TGCAGCGTTAGCCGGAACACTGAAGCTTTCTTT.